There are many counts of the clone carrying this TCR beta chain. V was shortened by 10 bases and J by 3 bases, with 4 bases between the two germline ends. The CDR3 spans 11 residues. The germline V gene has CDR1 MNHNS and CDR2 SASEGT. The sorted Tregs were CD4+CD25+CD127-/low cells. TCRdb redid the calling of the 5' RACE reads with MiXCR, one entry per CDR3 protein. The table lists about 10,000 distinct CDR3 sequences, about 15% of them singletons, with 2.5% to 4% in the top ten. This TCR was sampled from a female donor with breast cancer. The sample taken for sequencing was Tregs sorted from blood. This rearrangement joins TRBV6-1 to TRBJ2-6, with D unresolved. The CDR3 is CATVGANVLTF. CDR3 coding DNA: TGTGCCACTGTTGGGGCCAACGTCCTGACTTTC.